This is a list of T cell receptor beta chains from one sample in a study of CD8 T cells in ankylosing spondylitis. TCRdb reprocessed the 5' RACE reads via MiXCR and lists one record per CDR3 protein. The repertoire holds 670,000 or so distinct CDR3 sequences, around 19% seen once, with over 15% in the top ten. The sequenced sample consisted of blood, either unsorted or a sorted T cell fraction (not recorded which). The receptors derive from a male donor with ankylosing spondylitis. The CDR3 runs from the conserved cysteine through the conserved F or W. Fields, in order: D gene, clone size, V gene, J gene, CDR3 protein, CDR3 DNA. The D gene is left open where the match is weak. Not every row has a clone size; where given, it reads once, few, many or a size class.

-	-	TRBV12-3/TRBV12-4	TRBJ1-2	CASSLGVTRGYTF	TGTGCCAGCAGTTTAGGGGTTACTAGAGGCTACACCTTC
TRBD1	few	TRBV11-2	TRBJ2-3	CASSFGRQGFSLDTQYF	TGTGCCAGCAGCTTCGGTCGACAGGGCTTTTCACTAGATACGCAGTATTTT
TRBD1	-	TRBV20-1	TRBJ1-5	CSARQGVGGQPQHF	TGCAGTGCCCGACAGGGGGTAGGGGGTCAGCCCCAGCATTTT
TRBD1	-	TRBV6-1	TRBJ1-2	CASSPHEAGTGIYGYTF	TGTGCCAGCAGTCCCCACGAGGCTGGGACAGGGATCTATGGCTACACCTTC
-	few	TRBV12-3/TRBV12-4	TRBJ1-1	CATKTTGNTEAFF	TGTGCCACCAAAACGACAGGGAACACTGAAGCTTTCTTT
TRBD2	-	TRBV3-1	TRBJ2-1	CASSQRLAGGHHNEQFF	TGTGCCAGCAGCCAAAGACTAGCGGGGGGGCACCACAATGAGCAGTTCTTC
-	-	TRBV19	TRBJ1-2	CASSTGPHYGYTF	TGTGCCAGTAGTACAGGGCCTCACTATGGCTACACCTTC
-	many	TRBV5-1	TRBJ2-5	CASKDPGQETQYF	TGCGCCAGCAAGGACCCGGGACAAGAGACCCAGTACTTC
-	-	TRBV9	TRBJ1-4	CASSGRGGNEKLFF	TGTGCCAGCAGCGGACGGGGGGGGAATGAAAAACTGTTTTTT
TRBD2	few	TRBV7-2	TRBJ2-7	CASSLSRGGEQYF	TGTGCCAGCAGCCTAAGCCGGGGGGGCGAGCAGTACTTC
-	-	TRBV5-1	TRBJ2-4	CASSLEGLASNIQYF	TGCGCCAGCAGCTTGGAAGGTCTAGCCAGCAACATTCAGTACTTC
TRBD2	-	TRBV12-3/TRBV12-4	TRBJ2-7	CASSTRSGGARYEQYF	TGTGCCAGCAGTACCCGTAGCGGGGGGGCCCGCTACGAGCAGTACTTC
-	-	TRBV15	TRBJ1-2	CATSLDKGTQDTF	TGTGCCACCAGCCTAGATAAAGGGACACAGGACACCTTC
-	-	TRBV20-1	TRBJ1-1	CSARGEGRTEAFF	TGCAGTGCTAGAGGGGAGGGGCGCACTGAAGCTTTCTTT
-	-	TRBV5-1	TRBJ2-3	CASSTGSGGPTDTQYF	TGCGCCAGCAGCACAGGATCTGGAGGCCCCACAGATACGCAGTATTTT
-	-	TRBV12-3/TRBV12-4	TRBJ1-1	CASSFRTAGPEAFF	TGTGCCAGCAGTTTTCGGACGGCGGGGCCTGAAGCTTTCTTT
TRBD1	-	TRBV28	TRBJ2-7	CASSFNRGSYEQYF	TGTGCCAGCAGTTTTAACAGGGGCTCCTACGAGCAGTACTTC
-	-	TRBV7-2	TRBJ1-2	CASSSPPNYGYTF	TGTGCCAGCAGCTCCCCCCCGAACTATGGCTACACCTTC
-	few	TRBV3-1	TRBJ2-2	CASSQDTVTGELFF	TGTGCCAGCAGCCAAGACACAGTAACCGGGGAGCTGTTTTTT
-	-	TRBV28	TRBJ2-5	CASSFQQGRETQYF	TGTGCCAGCAGTTTCCAACAGGGTAGGGAGACCCAGTACTTC
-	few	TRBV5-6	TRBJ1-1	CASNGTPRDEAFF	TGTGCCAGCAACGGGACCCCGAGGGATGAAGCTTTCTTT
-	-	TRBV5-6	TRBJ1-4	CASSLPHANEKLFF	TGTGCCAGCAGCTTACCCCATGCTAATGAAAAACTGTTTTTT
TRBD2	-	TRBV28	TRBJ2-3	CASSTPIAGGPIDTQYF	TGTGCCAGCAGTACCCCCATAGCGGGAGGGCCGATAGATACGCAGTATTTT
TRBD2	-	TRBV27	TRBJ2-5	CASSLFGLAGGETQYF	TGTGCCAGCAGTTTATTTGGACTAGCGGGAGGAGAGACCCAGTACTTC
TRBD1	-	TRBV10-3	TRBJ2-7	CAISESEAGQGSNSYEQYF	TGTGCCATCAGTGAGTCCGAGGCGGGACAGGGGTCAAATTCCTACGAGCAGTACTTC
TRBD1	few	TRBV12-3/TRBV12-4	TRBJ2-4	CASSPNGQENIQYF	TGTGCCAGCAGCCCGAACGGACAGGAAAACATTCAGTACTTC
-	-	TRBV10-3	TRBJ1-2	CAITSDFTLLNYGYTF	TGTGCCATCACGTCCGATTTTACGCTGCTTAACTATGGCTACACCTTC
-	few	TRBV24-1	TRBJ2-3	CATSLTGSTDTQYF	TGTGCCACCAGTTTAACAGGGAGCACAGATACGCAGTATTTT
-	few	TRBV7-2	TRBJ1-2	CASSQRDNYGYTF	TGTGCCAGCAGCCAGCGGGATAACTATGGCTACACCTTC
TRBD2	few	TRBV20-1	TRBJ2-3	CSATNLAGGFTDTQYF	TGCAGTGCTACCAACCTAGCGGGGGGGTTCACAGATACGCAGTATTTT
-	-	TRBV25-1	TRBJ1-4	CASSDPLATNEKLFF	TGTGCCAGCAGTGACCCCCTTGCAACTAATGAAAAACTGTTTTTT
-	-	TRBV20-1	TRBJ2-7	CSATSFGVKGYEQYF	TGCAGTGCAACCTCCTTCGGGGTCAAGGGTTACGAGCAGTACTTC
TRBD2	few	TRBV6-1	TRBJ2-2	CASKPVGGGTGELFF	TGTGCCAGCAAGCCAGTCGGGGGGGGCACCGGGGAGCTGTTTTTT
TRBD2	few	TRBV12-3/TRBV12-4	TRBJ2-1	CASSEASGVSYNEQFF	TGTGCCAGCAGTGAAGCGAGCGGGGTCTCCTACAATGAGCAGTTCTTC
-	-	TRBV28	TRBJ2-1	CASSLQGLLRNEQFF	TGTGCCAGCAGTTTACAGGGGTTGCTAAGAAATGAGCAGTTCTTC
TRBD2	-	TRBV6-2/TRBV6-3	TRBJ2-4	CASSTTGLAGGINIQYF	TGTGCCAGCAGCACCACGGGACTAGCGGGAGGGATCAACATTCAGTACTTC
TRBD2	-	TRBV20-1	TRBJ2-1	CSASLAGGKNNEQFF	TGCAGTGCTAGTTTAGCGGGGGGGAAGAACAATGAGCAGTTCTTC
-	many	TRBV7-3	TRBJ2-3	CASSLMGSGGISTDTQYF	TGTGCCAGCAGCTTAATGGGTAGCGGTGGGATTAGCACAGATACGCAGTATTTT
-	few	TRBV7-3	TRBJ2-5	CASSSGPRETQYF	TGTGCCAGCAGCTCGGGACCACGAGAGACCCAGTACTTC
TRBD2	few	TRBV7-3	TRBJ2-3	CASSLAGRYTDTQYF	TGTGCCAGCAGTTTAGCCGGGAGGTACACAGATACGCAGTATTTT
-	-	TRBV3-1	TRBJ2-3	CASSQVQSTQYF	TGTGCCAGCAGCCAAGTTCAAAGTACGCAGTATTTT
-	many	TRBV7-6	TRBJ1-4	CASSERSTNEKLFF	TGTGCCAGCAGCGAAAGATCAACTAATGAAAAACTGTTTTTT
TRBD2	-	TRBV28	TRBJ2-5	CASSPPTAGQETQYF	TGTGCCAGCAGTCCCCCCACAGCGGGGCAAGAGACCCAGTACTTC
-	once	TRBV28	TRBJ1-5	CASSFWPRRGNQPQHF	TGTGCCAGCAGTTTCTGGCCCCGACGGGGCAATCAGCCCCAGCATTTT
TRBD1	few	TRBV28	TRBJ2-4	CASSTPDRGYIQYF	TGTGCCAGCAGCACCCCCGACAGGGGCTACATTCAGTACTTC
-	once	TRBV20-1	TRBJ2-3	CSANRDPDPDTQYF	TGCAGTGCTAACCGGGACCCGGACCCAGATACGCAGTATTTT
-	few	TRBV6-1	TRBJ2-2	CASTIGNSNTGELFF	TGTGCCAGCACGATAGGGAATTCGAACACCGGGGAGCTGTTTTTT